The rows below give T cell receptor beta chains drawn from one sample of a study of T cells after yellow fever vaccination. A single record per CDR3 protein comes from TCRdb applying MiXCR to the 5' RACE reads. The sample gives under 700,000 distinct CDR3 sequences, less than 20% of which show up once; around a sixth is in the top ten. Sequencing used PBMCs, obtained roughly 5 days after the first yellow fever vaccination. These receptors all stem from a young man who received the YFV17D yellow fever vaccine. The CDR3 runs from the conserved cysteine through the conserved F or W. A D gene is named only where the DNA matches it firmly. Some rows mark clone size as missing; the rest say once, few, many or name a class of expanded clone.

clone_size j_call d_call cdr3_length v_call cdr3_nt cdr3_aa
few TRBJ2-6 NA 16 TRBV5-1 TGCGCCAGCAGCCCCTTAACTATTACTGGGGCCAACGTCCTGACTTTC CASSPLTITGANVLTF
few TRBJ1-3 NA 14 TRBV29-1 TGCAGCGCTCTATTAGGGGGCTCTGGAAACACCATATATTTT CSALLGGSGNTIYF
few TRBJ2-3 NA 15 TRBV28 TGTGCCAGCAGTTTTTTAGGGGGGGCCACAGATACGCAGTATTTT CASSFLGGATDTQYF
NA TRBJ2-5 TRBD2 18 TRBV4-1 TGCGCCAGCAGCCAAGAGTTGCGGGGGGGCCGGGTCCGAGAGACCCAGTACTTC CASSQELRGGRVRETQYF
many TRBJ2-2 NA 18 TRBV4-2 TGTGCCAGCAGCCAAGGGAAATCCGGGACCGACGAGGCCGGGGAGCTGTTTTTT CASSQGKSGTDEAGELFF
many TRBJ1-2 NA 12 TRBV5-6 TGTGCCAGCAGCTTGTGGGACTATGGCTACACCTTC CASSLWDYGYTF
NA TRBJ2-3 NA 10 TRBV20-1 TGCAGTGCTAGAAGAGATACGCAGTATTTT CSARRDTQYF
few TRBJ1-2 TRBD1 14 TRBV5-1 TGCGCCAGCAGCTCTATGACAGGGGGTGTTGGCTACACCTTC CASSSMTGGVGYTF
few TRBJ1-5 NA 14 TRBV6-2/TRBV6-3 TGTGCCACCTGCAGGGACGGATCCGATCAGCCCCAGCATTTT CATCRDGSDQPQHF
NA TRBJ2-7 NA 15 TRBV19 TGTGCCAGTAGCCCAAGGCAGGGCAGAGGCTACGAGCAGTACTTC CASSPRQGRGYEQYF
few TRBJ2-1 NA 15 TRBV5-1 TGCGCCAGCAGCTTGGGAGGGGATCTTTACAATGAGCAGTTCTTC CASSLGGDLYNEQFF
few TRBJ2-7 NA 12 TRBV7-2 TGTGCCAGCAGCCGAACTCTCTACGAGCAGTACTTC CASSRTLYEQYF
NA TRBJ2-5 TRBD2 18 TRBV5-1 TGCGCCAGCAGCCCCCCTCTGCGTGGAGCGGGGGCCGCAGAGACCCAGTACTTC CASSPPLRGAGAAETQYF
NA TRBJ2-4 NA 14 TRBV5-1 TGCGCCAGCAGCTTGGGGACCTTGGGGAACATTCAGTACTTC CASSLGTLGNIQYF
few TRBJ1-1 TRBD1 13 TRBV29-1 TGCAGCGCTGGGACAGGGGTGAACACTGAAGCTTTCTTT CSAGTGVNTEAFF
few TRBJ2-3 NA 16 TRBV11-2 TGTGCCAGCAGCTCGGTACGGGGGCGTAGCACAGATACGCAGTATTTT CASSSVRGRSTDTQYF